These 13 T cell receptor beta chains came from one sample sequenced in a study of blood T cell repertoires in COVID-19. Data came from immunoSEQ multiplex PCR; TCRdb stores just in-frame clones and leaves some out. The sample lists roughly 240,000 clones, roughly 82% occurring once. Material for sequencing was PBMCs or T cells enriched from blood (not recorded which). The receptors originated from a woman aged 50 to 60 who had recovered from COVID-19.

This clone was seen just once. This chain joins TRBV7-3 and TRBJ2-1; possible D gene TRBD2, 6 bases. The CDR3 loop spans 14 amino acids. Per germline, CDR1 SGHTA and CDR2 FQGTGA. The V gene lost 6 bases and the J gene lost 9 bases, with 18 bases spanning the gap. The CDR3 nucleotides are TGTGCCAGCAGTCCCGGGTCCCCCGGGGGTGAGCAGTTCTTC. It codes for CASSPGSPGGEQFF.

In DNA form, the CDR3 reads TGTGCCAGCAGTTTAGGTTACAAGAATGAGCAGTTCTTC. Residues: CASSLGYKNEQFF. The chain has TRBV27 and TRBJ2-1; D remains unclear. Trimming left V 2 bases short and J 7 bases short, with 9 bases between. The CDR3 runs to 13 residues. Looked up from germline, CDR1 is MNHEY and CDR2 is SMNVEV (reference sequence).

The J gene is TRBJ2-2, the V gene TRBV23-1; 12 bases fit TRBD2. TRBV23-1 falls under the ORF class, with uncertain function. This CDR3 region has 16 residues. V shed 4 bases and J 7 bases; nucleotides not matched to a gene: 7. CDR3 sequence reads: CASSRPSGRGHGELFF. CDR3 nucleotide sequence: TGCGCCAGCAGTCGGCCTAGCGGGAGGGGCCACGGGGAGCTGTTTTTT.

The CDR3 DNA sequence: TGTGCCAGCAGCCCCCCAGGGGCTAGAAGGGGGTCACCCCTCCACTTT. It is translated as CASSPPGARRGSPLHF. The V and J genes are TRBV6-2 or TRBV6-3 and TRBJ1-6, with D possibly matching TRBD1 (6 bases). With 6 bases removed from V and 10 bases from J, the gap between germline ends came to 22 bases. Germline values: CDR1 MNHEY, CDR2 SVGEGT. The CDR3 has 16 amino acids.

CDR3 sequence: CASSIHNKDRGPHF. The DNA of the CDR3 is TGTGCCAGCAGCATACATAATAAAGACAGGGGGCCGCATTTT. The V call is TRBV6-5, the J call TRBJ1-5; 10 positions match TRBD1. This CDR3 contains 14 residues. Germline V CDR1 and CDR2: MNHEY, SVGAGI. V was pared by 6 bases and J by 15 bases, with 14 bases of the junction left unmatched.

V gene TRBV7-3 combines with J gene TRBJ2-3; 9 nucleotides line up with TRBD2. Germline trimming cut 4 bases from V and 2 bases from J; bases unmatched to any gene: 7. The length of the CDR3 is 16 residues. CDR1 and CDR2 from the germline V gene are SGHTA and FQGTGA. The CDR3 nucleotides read TGTGCCAGCAGCTCGATTAGCGGGAGCGCCACAGATACGCAGTATTTT. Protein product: CASSSISGSATDTQYF. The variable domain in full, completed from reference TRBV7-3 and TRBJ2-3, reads GAGVSQTPSNKVTEKGKYVELRCDPISGHTALYWYRQSLGQGPEFLIYFQGTGAADDSGLPNDRFFAVRPEGSVSTLKIQRTERGDSAVYLCASSSISGSATDTQYFGPGTRLTVL.

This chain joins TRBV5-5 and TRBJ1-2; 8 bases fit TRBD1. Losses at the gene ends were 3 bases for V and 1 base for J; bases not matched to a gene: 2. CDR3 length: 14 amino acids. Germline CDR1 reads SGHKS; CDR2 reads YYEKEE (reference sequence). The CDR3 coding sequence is TGTGCCAGCAGCTCGACAGGGGATAACTATGGCTACACCTTC. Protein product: CASSSTGDNYGYTF.

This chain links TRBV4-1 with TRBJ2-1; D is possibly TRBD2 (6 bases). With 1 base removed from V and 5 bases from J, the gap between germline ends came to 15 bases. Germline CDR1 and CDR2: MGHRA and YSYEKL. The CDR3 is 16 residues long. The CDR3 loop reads CASSQGAGREHNEQFF. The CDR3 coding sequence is TGCGCCAGCAGCCAAGGGGCGGGAAGAGAACACAATGAGCAGTTCTTC.

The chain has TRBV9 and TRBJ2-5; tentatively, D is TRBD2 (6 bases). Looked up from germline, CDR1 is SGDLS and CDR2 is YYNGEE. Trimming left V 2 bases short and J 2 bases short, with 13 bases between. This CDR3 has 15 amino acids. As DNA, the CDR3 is TGTGCCAGCAGCGTGGGTGGGCGGGGACAAGAGACCCAGTACTTC. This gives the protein CASSVGGRGQETQYF.

CDR3 in amino acids: CASSVAGQGETEAFF. CDR3 DNA: TGTGCCAGCAGCGTCGCGGGACAGGGCGAAACTGAAGCTTTCTTT. The chain has TRBV7-2 and TRBJ1-1; TRBD1 agrees at 9 bases. The V gene's germline CDR1 is SGHTA and CDR2 FQGNSA. J was trimmed by 5 bases and V by 5 bases; bases with no gene match: 9. The CDR3 runs 15 residues.

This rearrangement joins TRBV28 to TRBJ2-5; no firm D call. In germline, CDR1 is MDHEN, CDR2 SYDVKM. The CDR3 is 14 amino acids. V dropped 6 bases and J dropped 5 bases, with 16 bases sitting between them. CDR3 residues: CASSPTVIGETQYF. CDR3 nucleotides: TGTGCCAGCAGCCCAACCGTTATCGGGGAGACCCAGTACTTC.

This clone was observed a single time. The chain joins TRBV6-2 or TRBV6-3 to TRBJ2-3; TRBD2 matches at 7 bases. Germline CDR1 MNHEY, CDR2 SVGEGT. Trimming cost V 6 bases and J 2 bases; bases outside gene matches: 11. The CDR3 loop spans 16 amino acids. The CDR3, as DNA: TGTGCCAGCAGCTCAGAGCGGGACCACAACACAGATACGCAGTATTTT. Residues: CASSSERDHNTDTQYF.

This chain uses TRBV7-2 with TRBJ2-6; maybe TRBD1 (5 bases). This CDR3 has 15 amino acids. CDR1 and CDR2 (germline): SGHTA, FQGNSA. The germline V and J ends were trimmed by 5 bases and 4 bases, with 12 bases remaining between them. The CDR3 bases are TGTGCCAGCAGCCCCACAGGCCCGGGGGCCAACGTCCTGACTTTC. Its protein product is CASSPTGPGANVLTF.